This T cell receptor (beta chain) was sequenced during a study of shared clonotypes between healthy human individuals. Study findings and constraints: What limited the represented genetic and exposure-history diversity was the small number of donors. Sampling included only blood; tissue repertoires likely differ.

All donors qualified as healthy HIV-negative adults and had experienced no recent acute infections or vaccinations. Assay execution took place at the deep level. Data came from immunoSEQ multiplex PCR; TCRdb stores just in-frame clones and leaves some out. The profile shows some 900,000 clones, approximately 80% of them singletons. Remarks on this clone: What it recognizes is unknown.

The germline gives CDR1 MNHNY, CDR2 SVGAGI (reference sequence). With V trimmed by 4 bases and J by 5 bases, 7 bases remained unmatched. The CDR3 has 15 amino acids. This receptor was identified in a man aged 18-30 years in good health. The V call is TRBV6-6, the J call TRBJ1-1; 10 bases are a match to TRBD1. The sample was memory CD4+ T cells sorted from blood. This sample's subset: CD45RA-negative fraction. The CDR3 region has the DNA TGTGCCAGCAGTTTTCGACAGGGGGCGGATACTGAAGCTTTCTTT. Translating it yields CASSFRQGADTEAFF.